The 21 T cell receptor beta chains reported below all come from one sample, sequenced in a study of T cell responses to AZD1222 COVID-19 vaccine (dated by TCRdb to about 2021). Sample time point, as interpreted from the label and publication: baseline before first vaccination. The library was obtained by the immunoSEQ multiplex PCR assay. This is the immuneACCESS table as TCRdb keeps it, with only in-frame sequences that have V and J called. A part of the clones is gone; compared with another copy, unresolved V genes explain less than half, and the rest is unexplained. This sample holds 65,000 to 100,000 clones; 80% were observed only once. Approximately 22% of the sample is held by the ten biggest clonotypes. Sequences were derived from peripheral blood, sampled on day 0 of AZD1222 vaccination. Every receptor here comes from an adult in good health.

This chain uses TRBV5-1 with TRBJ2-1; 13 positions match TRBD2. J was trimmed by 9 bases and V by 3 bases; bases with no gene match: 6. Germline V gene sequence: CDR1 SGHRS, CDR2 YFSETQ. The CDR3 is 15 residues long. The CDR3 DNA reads TGCGCCAGCAGCTCTTCGGGACTAGCGGGGACTGAGCAGTTCTTC. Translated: CASSSSGLAGTEQFF.

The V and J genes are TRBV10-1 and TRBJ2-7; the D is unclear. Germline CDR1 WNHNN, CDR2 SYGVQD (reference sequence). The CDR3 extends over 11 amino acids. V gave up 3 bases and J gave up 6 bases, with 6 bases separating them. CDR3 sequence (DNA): TGCGCCAGCAGTGAACTGGGCGAGCAGTACTTC. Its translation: CASSELGEQYF.

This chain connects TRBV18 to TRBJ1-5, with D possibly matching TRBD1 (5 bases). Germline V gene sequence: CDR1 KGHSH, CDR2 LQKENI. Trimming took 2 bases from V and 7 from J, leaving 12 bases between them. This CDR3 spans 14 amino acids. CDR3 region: CASSPSPGTQPQHF. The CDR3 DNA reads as TGTGCCAGCTCACCATCGCCAGGGACCCAGCCCCAGCATTTT. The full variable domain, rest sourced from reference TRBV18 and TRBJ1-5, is NAGVMQNPRHLVRRRGQEARLRCSPMKGHSHVYWYRQLPEEGLKFMVYLQKENIIDESGMPKERFSAEFPKEGPSILRIQQVVRGDSAAYFCASSPSPGTQPQHFGDGTRLSIL.

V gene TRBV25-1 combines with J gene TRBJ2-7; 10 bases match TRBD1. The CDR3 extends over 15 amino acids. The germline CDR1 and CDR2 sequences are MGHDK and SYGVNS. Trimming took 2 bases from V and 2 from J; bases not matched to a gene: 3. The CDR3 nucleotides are TGTGCCAGCAGTGAAGGACAGGGGGGCCCCTACGAGCAGTACTTC. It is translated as CASSEGQGGPYEQYF.

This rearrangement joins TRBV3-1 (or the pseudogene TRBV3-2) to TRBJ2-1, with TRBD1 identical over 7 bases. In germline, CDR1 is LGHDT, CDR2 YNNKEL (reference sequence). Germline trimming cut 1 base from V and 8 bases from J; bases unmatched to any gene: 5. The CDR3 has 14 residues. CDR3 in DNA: TGTGCCAGCAGCCAAGTTCAGGGGGACCATGAGCAGTTCTTC. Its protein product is CASSQVQGDHEQFF.

CDR3 sequence (DNA): TGTGCCAGCAGTTTAGGGATCGGGGCAGGGATTTCTAACTATGGCTACACCTTC. Its protein is CASSLGIGAGISNYGYTF. The chain links TRBV28 to TRBJ1-2, with D perhaps TRBD1 (5 bases). The germline CDR1 and CDR2 sequences are MDHEN and SYDVKM. The CDR3 spans 18 residues. Trimming shortened V by 2 bases and J by 0 bases, and 19 bases separated the two germline ends.

This CDR3 reads CASSPDRGRTQPQHF. The CDR3 bases are TGTGCCAGCAGCCCTGACAGGGGGCGCACTCAGCCCCAGCATTTT. The chain uses TRBV3-1 (or the pseudogene TRBV3-2) and TRBJ1-5; the match to TRBD1 covers 10 bases. The CDR3 has 15 amino acids. CDR1 is LGHDT, CDR2 YNNKEL, per germline (reference sequence). The V and J ends lost 4 bases and 6 bases, in that order; junction bases with no gene match: 6.

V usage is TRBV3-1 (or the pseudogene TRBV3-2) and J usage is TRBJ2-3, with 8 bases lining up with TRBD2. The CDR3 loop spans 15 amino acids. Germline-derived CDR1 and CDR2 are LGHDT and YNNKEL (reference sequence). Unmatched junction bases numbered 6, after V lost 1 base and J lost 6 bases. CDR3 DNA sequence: TGTGCCAGCAGCCAAGGGGGACTAGTGGCTGATACGCAGTATTTT. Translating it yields CASSQGGLVADTQYF.

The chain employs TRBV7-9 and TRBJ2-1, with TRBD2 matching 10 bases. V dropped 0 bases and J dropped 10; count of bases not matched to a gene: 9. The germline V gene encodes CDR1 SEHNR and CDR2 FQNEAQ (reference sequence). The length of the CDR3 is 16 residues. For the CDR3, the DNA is TGTGCCAGCAGCTTAGCGTTCCTAGCGGGAGACGGGGAGCAGTTCTTC. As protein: CASSLAFLAGDGEQFF.

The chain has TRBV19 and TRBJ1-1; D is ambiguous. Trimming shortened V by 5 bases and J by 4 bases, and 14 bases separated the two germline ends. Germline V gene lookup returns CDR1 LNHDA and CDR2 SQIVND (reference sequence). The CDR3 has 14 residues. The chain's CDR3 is CASSSLSRSTEAFF. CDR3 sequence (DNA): TGTGCCAGTAGTTCCCTCAGTAGATCCACTGAAGCTTTCTTT.

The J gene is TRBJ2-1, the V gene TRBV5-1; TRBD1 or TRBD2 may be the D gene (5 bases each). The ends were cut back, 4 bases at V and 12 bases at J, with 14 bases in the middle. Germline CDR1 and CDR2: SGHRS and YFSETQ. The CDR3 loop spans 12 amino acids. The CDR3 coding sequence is TGCGCCAGCAGCCCGGAAAGTGGGGGGCAGTTCTTC. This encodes CASSPESGGQFF.

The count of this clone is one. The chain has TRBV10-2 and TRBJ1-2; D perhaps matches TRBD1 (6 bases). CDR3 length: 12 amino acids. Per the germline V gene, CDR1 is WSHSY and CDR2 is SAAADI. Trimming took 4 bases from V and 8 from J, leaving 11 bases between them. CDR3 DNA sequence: TGCGCCAGCAGTGTACAGGGTCAGGGCTACACCTTC. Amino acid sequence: CASSVQGQGYTF.

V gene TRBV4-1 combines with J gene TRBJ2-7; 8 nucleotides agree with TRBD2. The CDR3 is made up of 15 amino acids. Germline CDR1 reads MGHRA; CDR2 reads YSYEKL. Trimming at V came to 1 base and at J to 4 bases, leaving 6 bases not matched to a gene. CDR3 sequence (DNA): TGCGCCAGCAGCCAAGCGGGGGGGCAGGTTTACGAGCAGTACTTC. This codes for CASSQAGGQVYEQYF.

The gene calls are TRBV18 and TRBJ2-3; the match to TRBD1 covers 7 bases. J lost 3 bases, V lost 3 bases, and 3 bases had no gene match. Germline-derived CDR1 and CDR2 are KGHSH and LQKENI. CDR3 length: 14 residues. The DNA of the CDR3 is TGTGCCAGCTCACCCCAACAGGGGACAGATACGCAGTATTTT. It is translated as CASSPQQGTDTQYF.

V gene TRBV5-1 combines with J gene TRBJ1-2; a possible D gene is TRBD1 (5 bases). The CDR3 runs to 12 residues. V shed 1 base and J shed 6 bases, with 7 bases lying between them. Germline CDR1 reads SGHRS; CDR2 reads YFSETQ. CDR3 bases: TGCGCCAGCAGCTTGCAAGGGGATGGCTACACCTTC. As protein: CASSLQGDGYTF.

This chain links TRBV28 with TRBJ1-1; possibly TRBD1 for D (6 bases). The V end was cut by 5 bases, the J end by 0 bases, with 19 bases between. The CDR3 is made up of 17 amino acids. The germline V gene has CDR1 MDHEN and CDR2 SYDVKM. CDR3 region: CASSPYGEGGMNTEAFF. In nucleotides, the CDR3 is TGTGCCAGCAGTCCATATGGAGAAGGGGGGATGAACACTGAAGCTTTCTTT.

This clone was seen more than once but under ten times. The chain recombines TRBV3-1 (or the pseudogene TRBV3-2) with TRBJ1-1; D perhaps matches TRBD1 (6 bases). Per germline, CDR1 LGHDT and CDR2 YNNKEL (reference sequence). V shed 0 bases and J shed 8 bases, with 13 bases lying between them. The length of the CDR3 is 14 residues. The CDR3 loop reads CASSQEGQGIEAFF. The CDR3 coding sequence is TGTGCCAGCAGCCAAGAAGGTCAGGGGATCGAAGCTTTCTTT.

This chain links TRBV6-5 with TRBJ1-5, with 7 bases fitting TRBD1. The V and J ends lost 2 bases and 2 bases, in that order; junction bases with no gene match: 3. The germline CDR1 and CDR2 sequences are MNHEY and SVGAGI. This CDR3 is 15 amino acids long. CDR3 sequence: CASSYNQGGNQPQHF. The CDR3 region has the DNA TGTGCCAGCAGTTACAACCAGGGGGGCAATCAGCCCCAGCATTTT.

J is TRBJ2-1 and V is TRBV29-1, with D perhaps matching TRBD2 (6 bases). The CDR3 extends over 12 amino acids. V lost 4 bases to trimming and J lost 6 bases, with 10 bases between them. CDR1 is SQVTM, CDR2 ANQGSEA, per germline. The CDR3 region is CSVGDSGNEQFF. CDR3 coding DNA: TGCAGCGTTGGCGATAGCGGCAATGAGCAGTTCTTC.

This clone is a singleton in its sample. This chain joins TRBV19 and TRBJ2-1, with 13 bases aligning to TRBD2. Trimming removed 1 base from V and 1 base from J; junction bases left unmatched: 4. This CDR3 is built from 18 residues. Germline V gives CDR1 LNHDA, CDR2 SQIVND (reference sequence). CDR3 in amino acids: CASSIGTSGSLSYNEQFF. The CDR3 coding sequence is TGTGCCAGTAGTATAGGGACTAGCGGGAGCCTATCCTACAATGAGCAGTTCTTC.

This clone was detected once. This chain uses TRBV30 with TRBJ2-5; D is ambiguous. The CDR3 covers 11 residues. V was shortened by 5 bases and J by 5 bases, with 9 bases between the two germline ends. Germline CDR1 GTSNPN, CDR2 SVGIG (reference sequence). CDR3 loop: CAWGPKETQYF. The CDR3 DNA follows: TGTGCCTGGGGCCCAAAGGAGACCCAGTACTTC.